A single sample gave rise to the 21 T cell receptor beta chains below, sequenced in a study of cytomegalovirus exposure and HLA in healthy donors (dated by TCRdb to the late 2010s). Libraries were built with the immunoSEQ multiplex PCR assay. The multiplex PCR relied on a mix of 60 forward primers for TCR Vbeta segments and 13 reverse primers for TCR Jbeta segments. Not all clones reach the TCRdb copy of this immuneACCESS table, which keeps in-frame sequences only. Checked studies attribute under half of the gap to unresolved V genes and leave the rest unexplained. In this sample's table one finds about 140,000 clones. Roughly 2% of the sample is taken by the ten largest. Sequences were obtained from PBMCs. Source of these receptors: a woman aged 18-35 years in good health and CMV-seronegative.

V usage is TRBV6-5 and J usage is TRBJ1-1, with 7 bases identical to TRBD1. This CDR3 comprises 12 residues. Trimming removed 5 bases from V and 6 bases from J; junction bases left unmatched: 3. CDR1 and CDR2 from the germline V gene are MNHEY and SVGAGI. DNA for the CDR3: TGTGCCAGCAGTAAGGGGGCCTCTGAAGCTTTCTTT. It is translated as CASSKGASEAFF.

CDR3 protein: CASSTGSVNEQYV. DNA for the CDR3: TGTGCCAGCAGTACAGGGTCGGTGAACGAGCAGTACGTC. The chain is built from TRBV28 and TRBJ2-7; tentative D call: TRBD1 (6 bases). V lost 5 bases and J lost 5, with 13 bases in between. The CDR3 spans 13 residues. The germline V gene has CDR1 MDHEN and CDR2 SYDVKM.

V is TRBV19 and J is TRBJ1-3, with D uncertain. Germline CDR1 is LNHDA and CDR2 is SQIVND (reference sequence). V was shortened by 3 bases and J by 1 base, with 7 bases between the two germline ends. The CDR3 spans 14 residues. For the CDR3, the DNA is TGTGCCAGTAGTATCGGGGAATCTGGAAACACCATATATTTT. Encoded protein: CASSIGESGNTIYF.

The chain couples TRBV30 to TRBJ1-2; D ambiguous. CDR3 size: 11 residues. Germline lookup yields CDR1 GTSNPN and CDR2 SVGIG (reference sequence). Trimming pared 1 base from V and 3 bases from J, leaving 3 bases between. The CDR3 is CAWSADYGYTF. CDR3 nucleotide sequence: TGTGCCTGGAGTGCCGACTATGGCTACACCTTC. The full variable domain, its missing parts supplied by reference TRBV30 and TRBJ1-2, is SQTIHQWPATLVQPVGSPLSLECTVEGTSNPNLYWYRQAAGRGLQLLFYSVGIGQISSEVPQNLSASRPQDRQFILSSKKLLLSDSGFYLCAWSADYGYTFGSGTRLTVV.

This chain links TRBV6-4 with TRBJ2-7; 11 bases line up with TRBD2. The V gene end was trimmed by 6 bases and the J gene end by 3 bases; junction bases not matched to a gene: 10. This CDR3 contains 16 residues. The germline V gene has CDR1 MRHNA and CDR2 SNTAGT. The CDR3 coding sequence is TGTGCCAGCAGCGATCCTAGCGGGAGGCTCAGCTACGAGCAGTACTTC. Protein sequence: CASSDPSGRLSYEQYF.

The chain is built from TRBV9 and TRBJ2-2; D unresolved. From germline, CDR1 is SGDLS and CDR2 YYNGEE. The CDR3 sequence is 13 residues long. V was pared by 4 bases and J by 6 bases, with 10 bases between. The chain's CDR3 is CASSKSVPGELFF. For the CDR3, the DNA is TGTGCCAGCAGCAAGAGCGTTCCCGGGGAGCTGTTTTTT.

Details on this clone: Other DNA sequences in this sample translate to the same CDR3. The genes are TRBV12-5 and TRBJ1-1; maybe TRBD1 (6 bases). Trimming cost V 5 bases and J 4 bases, with 11 bases left between them. CDR3 length: 13 residues. The germline CDR1 and CDR2 sequences are LGHNT and FRNRAP. The chain's CDR3 is CASGVTGSTEAFF. The DNA of the CDR3 is TGTGCTAGTGGTGTCACAGGGAGCACTGAAGCTTTCTTT.

The chain links TRBV10-3 to TRBJ1-3; no reliable D call. CDR3 length: 13 residues. The germline V gene has CDR1 ENHRY and CDR2 SYGVKD. Trimming stripped 3 bases from V and 2 bases from J, with 5 bases between. CDR3 in DNA: TGTGCCATCAGTGAATTAACTGGAAACACCATATATTTT. Translated: CAISELTGNTIYF.

The gene calls are TRBV7-2 and TRBJ1-2; tentatively, D is TRBD1 (6 bases). Per germline, CDR1 SGHTA and CDR2 FQGNSA. Trimming cost V 5 bases and J 0 bases, with 13 bases left between them. This CDR3 comprises 15 residues. The CDR3 nucleotides are TGTGCCAGCAGCGTTACAGGGCCCGCTAACTATGGCTACACCTTC. Its protein product is CASSVTGPANYGYTF.

The rearrangement uses TRBV5-1 and TRBJ1-1, with 12 bases lining up with TRBD1. The length of the CDR3 is 19 residues. CDR1 and CDR2 from the germline V gene are SGHRS and YFSETQ. V gave up 3 bases and J gave up 5 bases; unmatched junction bases: 17. CDR3 coding DNA: TGCGCCAGCAGCTCGAAGGTACCCGGGACAGGGGGCGAAAGGACTGAAGCTTTCTTT. Protein sequence: CASSSKVPGTGGERTEAFF.

J is TRBJ2-5 and V is TRBV5-6; a weak D match, TRBD1 (5 bases). The DNA end is more similar to TRBJ2-7, so the J call may be wrong. Germline V gives CDR1 SGHDT, CDR2 YYEEEE. This CDR3 contains 14 residues. The DNA for the CDR3 is TGTGCCAGCCTGAGGACAAAGCCCTCCTACGAGCAGTACTTC. This codes for CASLRTKPSYEQYF.

This rearrangement joins TRBV19 to TRBJ2-1; TRBD2 matches 12 bases. Per germline, CDR1 LNHDA and CDR2 SQIVND (reference sequence). V was clipped by 4 bases and J by 3 bases; unmatched bases: 7. This CDR3 is built from 17 residues. The CDR3 nucleotides are TGTGCCAGTAGTACCCCCACTAGCGGGAGGATCTACAATGAGCAGTTCTTC. Encoded protein: CASSTPTSGRIYNEQFF. Using reference TRBV19 and TRBJ2-1 for the parts outside the CDR3, the full variable domain is DGGITQSPKYLFRKEGQNVTLSCEQNLNHDAMYWYRQDPGQGLRLIYYSQIVNDFQKGDIAEGYSVSREKKESFPLTVTSAQKNPTAFYLCASSTPTSGRIYNEQFFGPGTRLTVL.

J is TRBJ2-7 and V is TRBV27, with 7 bases lining up with TRBD1. Losses at the gene ends were 8 bases for V and 2 bases for J; bases not matched to a gene: 6. Per germline, CDR1 MNHEY and CDR2 SMNVEV (reference sequence). The CDR3 length is 13 residues. The CDR3 protein is CASGSGQAYEQYF. CDR3 DNA sequence: TGTGCCAGCGGGTCCGGACAGGCCTACGAGCAGTACTTC.

Points on this clone: The junction departs from germline at one end; a sequencing error may be responsible. The V call is TRBV7-6, the J call TRBJ2-7; TRBD1 matches 9 bases. Germline V gene lookup returns CDR1 SGHVS and CDR2 FNYEAQ. This CDR3 has 13 amino acids. The CDR3 DNA sequence: TGTGCCAGCAGCTTAGCACGGACAGGGGAATCAAGCTTC. It translates to CASSLARTGESSF.

V gene TRBV18 combines with J gene TRBJ1-6; 8 nucleotides align to TRBD1. CDR1 is KGHSH, CDR2 LQKENI, per germline. J was trimmed by 5 bases and V by 3 bases; bases with no gene match: 3. CDR3 length equals 15 residues. The CDR3 protein is CASSPGQGDNSPLHF. DNA of the CDR3: TGTGCCAGCTCACCCGGACAGGGCGATAATTCACCCCTCCACTTT.

The rearrangement uses TRBV19 and TRBJ1-3; D remains ambiguous. The CDR3 consists of 13 residues. Looked up from germline, CDR1 is LNHDA and CDR2 is SQIVND (reference sequence). Trimming took off 6 bases at V and 0 bases at J, with 6 bases between the two ends. The CDR3 coding sequence is TGTGCCAGTAGCGTCCTCTCTGGAAACACCATATATTTT. It codes for CASSVLSGNTIYF.

The chain carries TRBV19 and TRBJ1-2; no reliable D call. This CDR3 region has 13 residues. V dropped 3 bases and J dropped 4 bases, with 9 bases sitting between them. The germline V gene has CDR1 LNHDA and CDR2 SQIVND (reference sequence). CDR3 amino acids: CASSMRESYGYTF. CDR3 DNA: TGTGCCAGTAGTATGAGGGAGAGCTATGGCTACACCTTC.

The V and J genes are TRBV29-1 and TRBJ1-2; maybe TRBD1 (5 bases). Trimming pared 1 base from V and 12 bases from J, leaving 15 bases between. CDR3 length: 12 residues. The germline gives CDR1 SQVTM, CDR2 ANQGSEA. The CDR3 DNA is TGCAGCGTTGAAGGGGGGGGGTTATGGAACACCTTC. Translation gives CSVEGGGLWNTF. Full variable domain (outside the CDR3, taken from reference TRBV29-1 and TRBJ1-2): SAVISQKPSRDICQRGTSLTIQCQVDSQVTMMFWYRQQPGQSLTLIATANQGSEATYESGFVIDKFPISRPNLTFSTLTVSNMSPEDSSIYLCSVEGGGLWNTFGSGTRLTVV.

This chain uses TRBV5-4 with TRBJ1-5, with 8 positions matching TRBD1. The CDR3 runs 15 residues. In germline, CDR1 is SGHNT, CDR2 YYREEE (reference sequence). V shed 1 base, J shed 6 bases, and the junction held 6 bases outside the gene matches. In DNA, the CDR3 is TGTGCCAGCAGCTTGCTGGGACAGGTCTCTCAGCCCCAGCATTTT. This codes for CASSLLGQVSQPQHF.

The V and J genes are TRBV11-2 and TRBJ2-1; no reliable D call. The CDR3 has 13 residues. V was shortened by 0 bases and J by 8 bases, with 8 bases between the two germline ends. CDR1 and CDR2 from the germline V gene are SGHAT and FQNNGV. The CDR3 DNA sequence: TGTGCCAGCAGCTTAGAAACGTTAGATGAGCAGTTCTTC. Protein product: CASSLETLDEQFF.

This rearrangement joins TRBV30 to TRBJ1-2, with TRBD1 identical over 8 bases. Germline trimming cut 3 bases from V and 7 bases from J; bases unmatched to any gene: 7. The CDR3 runs to 13 residues. Germline CDR1 GTSNPN, CDR2 SVGIG (reference sequence). The CDR3: CAWRQQGGSGYTF. CDR3 DNA sequence: TGTGCCTGGAGACAACAGGGGGGCTCTGGCTACACCTTC.